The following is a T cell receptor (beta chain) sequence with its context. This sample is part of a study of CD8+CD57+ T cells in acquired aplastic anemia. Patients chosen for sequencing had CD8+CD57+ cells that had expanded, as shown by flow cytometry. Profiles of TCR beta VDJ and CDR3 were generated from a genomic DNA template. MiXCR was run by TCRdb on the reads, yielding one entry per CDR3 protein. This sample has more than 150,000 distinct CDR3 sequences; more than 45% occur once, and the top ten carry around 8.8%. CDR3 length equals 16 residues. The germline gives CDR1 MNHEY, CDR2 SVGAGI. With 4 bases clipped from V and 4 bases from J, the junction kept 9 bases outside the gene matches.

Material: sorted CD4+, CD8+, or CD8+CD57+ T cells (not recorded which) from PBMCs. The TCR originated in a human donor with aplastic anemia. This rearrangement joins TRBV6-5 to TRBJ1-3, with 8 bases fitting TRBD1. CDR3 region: CASSSTWTGRGNTIYF. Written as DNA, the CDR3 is TGTGCCAGCAGTTCCACGTGGACAGGGAGAGGAAACACCATATATTTT.